This T cell receptor (beta chain) was recorded in a study of blood T cells in healthy people across ages. This CDR3 comprises 14 residues. Germline V gene sequence: CDR1 SQVTM, CDR2 ANQGSEA. Using a J-beta primer mix together with a sample-barcoded 5' primer, a second PCR was run for about 7 to 12 cycles. TCRdb re-analysed the 5' RACE reads in MiXCR, keeping a single row per CDR3 protein. The repertoire includes around 280,000 distinct CDR3 sequences, roughly a quarter of them detected once, and approximately 30% sits in the top ten. In this sample, this clonotype turned up a few times. The rearrangement links TRBV29-1 to TRBJ2-5; a possible D gene is TRBD1 (6 bases). The DNA end favors TRBJ2-1, so the J call may be wrong. The sample consisted of blood. The source of this sequence is a woman in her 70s in good health. CDR3 nucleotide sequence: TGCAGCGTTGAAGATATCAGGGGAGCAAATGAGCAGTTCTTC. Its translation: CSVEDIRGANEQFF.